This T cell receptor (beta chain) came from a study of vaccination and CD4 T cells after COVID-19. The Oncomine TCR Beta short-read assay sequenced DNA from cultured CD4+ T cells. Each CDR3 protein is one row after TCRdb ran MiXCR on the PCR reads. Here the sample spans fewer than 5,000 distinct CDR3 sequences, around 41% being singletons. The ends were cut back, 4 bases at V and 0 bases at J, with 8 bases in the middle. From germline, CDR1 is SGHNT and CDR2 YENEEA. This CDR3 is built from 14 residues. Treatment defined: roughly 10-day PBMC culture with coronavirus spike peptide pools or control peptides (ViraFEST assay). On this clonotype: Its antigen is currently unknown.

The rearrangement uses TRBV11-3 and TRBJ2-3; no reliable D call. The sequencing sample was made of CD4+ T cells from blood, cultured in vitro. The source is a human donor who had recovered from COVID-19. Here the CDR3 DNA reads TGTGCCAGCAGCTCAAAGGCAAGCACAGATACGCAGTATTTT. Translating gives CASSSKASTDTQYF.